A single sample is the source of the 14 T cell receptor beta chains below, sequenced in a study of OX40 agonist ivuxolimab in advanced cancers. The assay was immunoSEQ multiplex PCR, and TCRdb's table has in-frame clones only and misses some. The sample has approximately 68,000 clones, around 93% seen once. Sequences were derived from CD4+ or CD8+ T cells sorted from blood, sampled in a trial of the OX40 agonist ivuxolimab. The receptor set was obtained from an adult with an advanced solid tumor such as melanoma, head and neck, liver or kidney cancer.

V and J are TRBV9 and TRBJ2-3, with 13 bases fitting TRBD2. Looked up from germline, CDR1 is SGDLS and CDR2 is YYNGEE. CDR3 length: 16 residues. J was trimmed by 4 bases and V by 4 bases; bases with no gene match: 6. The CDR3 loop is CASSPGTSGAADTQYF. The DNA for the CDR3 is TGTGCCAGCAGCCCAGGGACTAGCGGGGCAGCAGATACGCAGTATTTT.

The chain is built from TRBV6-4 and TRBJ1-5; unclear D gene. The germline gives CDR1 MRHNA, CDR2 SNTAGT. The V end was cut by 7 bases, the J end by 5 bases, with 15 bases between. The CDR3 is 14 amino acids. This chain's CDR3 is CASTEQQRHQPQHF. As DNA, the CDR3 is TGTGCCAGCACAGAGCAACAGAGGCATCAGCCCCAGCATTTT.

The chain recombines TRBV18 with TRBJ2-7, with D perhaps being TRBD1 or TRBD2 (5 bases each). CDR1 and CDR2 from the germline V gene are KGHSH and LQKENI. Trimming left V 1 base short and J 3 bases short, with 13 bases between. CDR3 length: 15 amino acids. Here the CDR3 DNA reads TGTGCCAGCTCACCACAGGGGACCGAAGTCTACGAGCAGTACTTC. Translating it yields CASSPQGTEVYEQYF.

The V and J genes are TRBV2 and TRBJ2-3, with 9 bases identical to TRBD1. This CDR3 has 16 amino acids. CDR1 and CDR2 from the germline V gene are SNHLY and FYNNEI. The J segment lost 6 bases and the V segment lost 3 bases, leaving 10 bases of the junction unmatched. This chain's CDR3 is CASSELDRGRTDTQYF. The CDR3 bases are TGTGCCAGCAGTGAGCTAGACAGGGGGAGGACTGATACGCAGTATTTT. The entire variable domain, with the rest obtained from reference TRBV2 and TRBJ2-3, is as follows: EPEVTQTPSHQVTQMGQEVILRCVPISNHLYFYWYRQILGQKVEFLVSFYNNEISEKSEIFDDQFSVERPDGSNFTLKIRSTKLEDSAMYFCASSELDRGRTDTQYFGPGTRLTVL.

The rearrangement uses TRBV6-1 and TRBJ1-4, with D possibly TRBD1 on 6 matching bases. From germline, CDR1 is MNHNS and CDR2 SASEGT. This CDR3 is 16 amino acids long. Between the trimmed V and J ends, which lost 4 bases and 8 bases, there was a span of 20 bases. The CDR3 reads CASSVTSPGGKEKLFF. CDR3 nucleotide sequence: TGTGCCAGCAGTGTTACCAGTCCGGGGGGCAAGGAAAAACTGTTTTTT.

This chain uses TRBV5-5 with TRBJ1-1, with 8 bases matching TRBD1. J was trimmed by 7 bases and V by 4 bases; bases with no gene match: 6. The germline gives CDR1 SGHKS, CDR2 YYEKEE (reference sequence). This CDR3 has 13 residues. For the CDR3, the DNA is TGTGCCAGCAGCGTACAGGGGGACCTTGAAGCTTTCTTT. Protein sequence: CASSVQGDLEAFF.

For this clone: A single base separates this from a much larger clone, so it may be a read error. The rearrangement joins TRBV4-2 to TRBJ2-3; no clear D. Deletions cut 1 base from V and 4 bases from J, with 0 bases between. The length of the CDR3 is 11 residues. Germline V CDR1 and CDR2: LGHNA, YNFKEQ. For the CDR3, the DNA is TGTGCCAGCAGCCAAGCAGATACGCAGTATTTT. This codes for CASSQADTQYF.

In this sample, this clone turned up once. The V and J genes are TRBV27 and TRBJ2-5; 13 nucleotides align to TRBD2. The V gene end was trimmed by 5 bases and the J gene end by 3 bases; junction bases not matched to a gene: 18. This CDR3 contains 20 residues. Looked up from germline, CDR1 is MNHEY and CDR2 is SMNVEV (reference sequence). CDR3 DNA sequence: TGTGCCAGCAGTCTATACGGGACTAGCGGGACCGAATTTCAAAAAGAGACCCAGTACTTC. As protein: CASSLYGTSGTEFQKETQYF.

This chain links TRBV2 with TRBJ2-7; a weak D match, TRBD1 (6 bases). V was trimmed by 8 bases and J by 3 bases, leaving 14 bases between them. The germline V gene encodes CDR1 SNHLY and CDR2 FYNNEI. The CDR3 spans 13 residues. The DNA for the CDR3 is TGTGCCAGCGCACTACAGGGACACTACGAGCAGTACTTC. Translating gives CASALQGHYEQYF.

The chain combines TRBV6-5 with TRBJ1-1, with TRBD1 as a possible D gene (5 bases). This CDR3 has 13 residues. V shed 2 bases and J shed 8 bases, with 12 bases lying between them. Germline V gene lookup returns CDR1 MNHEY and CDR2 SVGAGI. The CDR3 is CASSYHSGGEAFF. CDR3 nucleotides: TGTGCCAGCAGTTACCACAGTGGGGGGGAAGCTTTCTTT.

CDR3 nucleotide sequence: TGTGCCAGTAGTGGGCAGGCTCTTAGCAATCAGCCCCAGCATTTT. It yields the protein CASSGQALSNQPQHF. The chain has TRBV19 and TRBJ1-5; D ambiguous. The CDR3 runs to 15 residues. Germline CDR1 LNHDA, CDR2 SQIVND (reference sequence). V lost 5 bases, J lost 0 bases, and 11 bases lay in between.

This clone has only a few counts. The chain links TRBV30 to TRBJ1-1; no reliable D call. The CDR3 consists of 13 residues. The germline V and J ends were trimmed by 3 bases and 5 bases, with 13 bases remaining between them. Germline V lookup: CDR1 GTSNPN, CDR2 SVGIG (reference sequence). The CDR3 coding sequence is TGTGCCTGGAGCCCCCAAAGCGGGACTGAAGCTTTCTTT. This gives the protein CAWSPQSGTEAFF.

This chain connects TRBV5-3 to TRBJ1-2; 8 bases fit TRBD1. TRBV5-3 is assigned to the ORF class and has an uncertain function. V lost 8 bases and J lost 1; bases outside the gene matches: 13. This CDR3 has 16 amino acids. The chain's CDR3 is CARRQGMSAVNYGYTF. The CDR3 DNA reads TGTGCCAGGAGACAGGGGATGTCTGCTGTTAACTATGGCTACACCTTC.

This chain connects TRBV7-3 to TRBJ2-2; D not certain. Germline values: CDR1 SGHTA, CDR2 FQGTGA. Between the trimmed V and J ends, which lost 2 bases and 5 bases, there was a span of 9 bases. This CDR3 comprises 14 residues. The CDR3 DNA sequence: TGTGCCAGCAGCTTAGGGCTTACGACCGGGGAGCTGTTTTTT. It encodes CASSLGLTTGELFF.